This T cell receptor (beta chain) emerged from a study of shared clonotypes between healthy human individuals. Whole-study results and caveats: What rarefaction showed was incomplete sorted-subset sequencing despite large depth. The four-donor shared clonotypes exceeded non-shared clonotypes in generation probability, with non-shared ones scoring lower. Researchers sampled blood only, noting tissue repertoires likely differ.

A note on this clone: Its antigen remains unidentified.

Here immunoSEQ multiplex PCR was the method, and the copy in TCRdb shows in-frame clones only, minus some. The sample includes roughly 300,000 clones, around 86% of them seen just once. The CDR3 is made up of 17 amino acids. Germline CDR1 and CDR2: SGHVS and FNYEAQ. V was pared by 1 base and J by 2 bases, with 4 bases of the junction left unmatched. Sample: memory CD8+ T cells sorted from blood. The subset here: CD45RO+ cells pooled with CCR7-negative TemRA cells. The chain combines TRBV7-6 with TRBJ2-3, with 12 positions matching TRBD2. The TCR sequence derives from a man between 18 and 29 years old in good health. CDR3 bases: TGTGCCAGCAGCTTAGGGCTAGCGGGAGGGGTCACAGATACGCAGTATTTT. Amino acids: CASSLGLAGGVTDTQYF. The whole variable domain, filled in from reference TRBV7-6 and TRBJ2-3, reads GAGVSQSPRYKVTKRGQDVALRCDPISGHVSLYWYRQALGQGPEFLTYFNYEAQQDKSGLPNDRFSAERPEGSISTLTIQRTEQRDSAMYRCASSLGLAGGVTDTQYFGPGTRLTVL.